A selection of T cell receptor beta chains follows, all from one sample in a study of shared T cell receptors in the human thymus. Assay: immunoSEQ multiplex PCR; the TCRdb copy retains only in-frame clones and omits some. The data show about 660,000 clones, approximately 87% seen once. These data also featured in a second study, about human thymus T cells.

Sequences were obtained from thymocytes. These receptors all come from a boy under three years old with a congenital heart defect. The CDR3 runs from the conserved cysteine through the conserved F or W. A D gene is named only where the DNA matches it firmly. Clone size is shown for a subset of rows, as once, few, many or a class of expanded clone.

abundance | j_gene | v_gene | d_gene | CDR3nt | CDR3aa
- | TRBJ2-3 | TRBV2 | - | TGTGCCAGCAATCAATTCAGGGTCAGCACAGATACGCAGTATTTT | CASNQFRVSTDTQYF
- | TRBJ2-7 | TRBV7-9 | - | TGTGCCAGCAGCTTAGGGTGGAGGGCTGGCGAGCAGTACTTC | CASSLGWRAGEQYF
- | TRBJ1-5 | TRBV15 | - | TGTGCCACTGGTGCGATGTTTAGTCAGCCCCAGCATTTT | CATGAMFSQPQHF
- | TRBJ2-5 | TRBV19 | TRBD1 | TGTGCCAGTAGTACCCCGACAGGGGAAGGGGAGACCCAGTACTTC | CASSTPTGEGETQYF
few | TRBJ2-1 | TRBV5-1 | - | TGCGCCACCAGTGTCGTTAGCTCCCATGAGCAGTTCTTC | CATSVVSSHEQFF
- | TRBJ2-3 | TRBV6-4 | TRBD2 | TGTGCCAGCAGTGACTCGTATAGAGCGGGAGTACCCACAGATACGCAGTATTTT | CASSDSYRAGVPTDTQYF
- | TRBJ2-7 | TRBV27 | TRBD1 | TGTGCCAGCAGTCCCCCCGGGACAGGGGCACCATACGAGCAGTACTTC | CASSPPGTGAPYEQYF
- | TRBJ2-3 | TRBV14 | TRBD2 | TGTGCCAGCAGCCTACTAGCGGGAGGGCCCGATACGCAGTATTTT | CASSLLAGGPDTQYF
- | TRBJ2-2 | TRBV4-3 | TRBD2 | TGCGCCAGCAGTCTACTAGCGGGAGGGTTAAACACCGGGGAGCTGTTTTTT | CASSLLAGGLNTGELFF
- | TRBJ2-7 | TRBV5-4 | TRBD2 | TGTGCCAGCAGCCCGGGAGGCAACGAGCAGTACTTC | CASSPGGNEQYF
- | TRBJ1-4 | TRBV2 | TRBD1 | TGTGCCAGCAGTCCTACAGGACAGGGAATGGGGGATGAAAAACTGTTTTTT | CASSPTGQGMGDEKLFF
- | TRBJ2-3 | TRBV5-6 | TRBD2 | TGTGCCAGCAGCCCCAAGCTAGCGGGGCCTAGCACAGATACGCAGTATTTT | CASSPKLAGPSTDTQYF
- | TRBJ2-1 | TRBV27 | TRBD2 | TGTGCCAGCAGTTCACCGGGACTAGCGGGAGCTGAGCAGTTCTTC | CASSSPGLAGAEQFF
few | TRBJ2-7 | TRBV4-1 | TRBD1 | TGCGCCAGCAGCCTCTCGTGGGACAGGGCCTACGAGCAGTACTTC | CASSLSWDRAYEQYF
once | TRBJ2-1 | TRBV9 | - | TGTGCCAGCAGCGACTCCAATGAGCAGTTCTTC | CASSDSNEQFF
- | TRBJ1-2 | TRBV10-3 | TRBD1 | TGTGCCATCCGACCAAAACCCGGGACAGGGGACTGCTATGGCTACACCTTC | CAIRPKPGTGDCYGYTF
- | TRBJ2-7 | TRBV7-2 | TRBD1 | TGTGCCAGCAGCTTAAGGGGACAGAACCAGTGTAACGAGCAGTACTTC | CASSLRGQNQCNEQYF
- | TRBJ1-3 | TRBV7-9 | TRBD1 | TGTGCCAGCAGCCTGCGACAGGGCTCTGGAAACACCATATATTTT | CASSLRQGSGNTIYF
- | TRBJ2-1 | TRBV4-2 | TRBD2 | TGTGCCAGCAGCCAACTACCGACTAGCGGAAACAAGGGAAATGAGCAGTTCTTC | CASSQLPTSGNKGNEQFF
- | TRBJ1-4 | TRBV27 | TRBD1 | TGTGCCAGCAGTTCGACAGGGGGCCCTAGAACTAATGAAAAACTGTTTTTT | CASSSTGGPRTNEKLFF
- | TRBJ2-3 | TRBV9 | TRBD1 | TGTGCCAGCAGCGATGGCCCCATTCCGGGACAGGAAGCAGATACGCAGTATTTT | CASSDGPIPGQEADTQYF
- | TRBJ2-2 | TRBV4-1 | - | TGCGCCAGCAGCCACGGCCCCCCCTTAGTGGGGGCTAGGGACGGGGAGCTGTTTTTT | CASSHGPPLVGARDGELFF
once | TRBJ2-3 | TRBV15 | TRBD1 | TGTGCCACCAGCAGACCGGGACAGGGGTTCCGGAGGGCTAGCGGCACAGATACGCAGTATTTT | CATSRPGQGFRRASGTDTQYF
few | TRBJ1-1 | TRBV19 | - | TGTGCCAGTAGTACAAAGGACAAGTCTCCTGAAGCTTTCTTT | CASSTKDKSPEAFF
- | TRBJ2-1 | TRBV27 | TRBD2 | TGTGCCAGCAAGGGACTAGCGGGAGCTAGTTACAATGAGCAGTTCTTC | CASKGLAGASYNEQFF
- | TRBJ2-3 | TRBV5-6 | - | TGTGCCAGCAGCTCCCTGAAACTACCCACCACAGATACGCAGTATTTT | CASSSLKLPTTDTQYF
once | TRBJ2-7 | TRBV6-5 | - | TGTGCCAGCAGTGAGAGGGATGCCCCTTCCGAGCAGTACTTC | CASSERDAPSEQYF
- | TRBJ1-2 | TRBV4-3 | TRBD1 | TGCGCCAGCAGCCAAGGGACAGGAGGCGGGTATGGCTACACCTTC | CASSQGTGGGYGYTF
- | TRBJ2-1 | TRBV5-1 | TRBD1 | TGCGCCAGCAGCCCCCGTGAGGGGGCTATGCTTTCCTACAATGAGCAGTTCTTC | CASSPREGAMLSYNEQFF
- | TRBJ1-6 | TRBV28 | TRBD1 | TGTGCCAGCAGTCCCTTGGGACAGGGGGATTCACCCCTCCACTTT | CASSPLGQGDSPLHF
- | TRBJ2-1 | TRBV6-4 | TRBD2 | TGTGCCAGCAGTGACTCGGGAGGGCAGGCCTATGAGCAGTTCTTC | CASSDSGGQAYEQFF
- | TRBJ1-4 | TRBV5-1 | TRBD1 | TGCGCCAGCAGCCCCGGACCTCGGACAGGGGGGGCTTGGAATGAAAAACTGTTTTTT | CASSPGPRTGGAWNEKLFF
- | TRBJ2-2 | TRBV5-1 | - | TGCGCCAGCAGCTTGGTATACAGGGCGAACGGGGAGCTGTTTTTT | CASSLVYRANGELFF
- | TRBJ2-3 | TRBV4-1 | TRBD1 | TGCGCCAGCAGCCGTAACAGGGGGCTGAGGACAGATACGCAGTATTTT | CASSRNRGLRTDTQYF
- | TRBJ1-5 | TRBV11-2 | TRBD1 | TGTGCCAGCAGCTTAGATCCCGGGACAGGGTCCCATCAGCCCCAGCATTTT | CASSLDPGTGSHQPQHF
- | TRBJ2-3 | TRBV9 | TRBD2 | TGTGCCAGCAGCGTCGTAGCGGGACCCACAGATACGCAGTATTTT | CASSVVAGPTDTQYF
- | TRBJ2-1 | TRBV19 | TRBD2 | TGTGCCAGTAGTATAGATAAAGGCGGCGGGAGGGGTAACAATGAGCAGTTCTTC | CASSIDKGGGRGNNEQFF